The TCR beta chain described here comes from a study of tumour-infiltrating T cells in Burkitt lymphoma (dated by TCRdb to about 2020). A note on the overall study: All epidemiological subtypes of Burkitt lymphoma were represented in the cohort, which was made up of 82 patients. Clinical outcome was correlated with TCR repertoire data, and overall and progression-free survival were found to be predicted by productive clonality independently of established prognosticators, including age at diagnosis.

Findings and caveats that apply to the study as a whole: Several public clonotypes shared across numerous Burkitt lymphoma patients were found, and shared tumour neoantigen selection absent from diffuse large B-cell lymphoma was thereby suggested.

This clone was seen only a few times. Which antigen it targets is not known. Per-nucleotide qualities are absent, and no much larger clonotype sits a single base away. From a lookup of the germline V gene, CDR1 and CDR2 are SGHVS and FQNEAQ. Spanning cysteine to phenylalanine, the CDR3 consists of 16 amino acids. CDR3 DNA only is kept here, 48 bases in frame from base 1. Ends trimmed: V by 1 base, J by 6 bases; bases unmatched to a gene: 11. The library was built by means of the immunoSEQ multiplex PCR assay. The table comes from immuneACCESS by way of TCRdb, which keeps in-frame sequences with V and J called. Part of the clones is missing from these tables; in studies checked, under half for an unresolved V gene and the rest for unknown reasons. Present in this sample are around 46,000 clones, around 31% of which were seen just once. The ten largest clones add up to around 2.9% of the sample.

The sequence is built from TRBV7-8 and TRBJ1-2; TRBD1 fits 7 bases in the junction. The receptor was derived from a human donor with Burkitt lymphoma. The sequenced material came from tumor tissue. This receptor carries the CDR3 CASSLGFPTGVHGYTF. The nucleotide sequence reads TGTGCCAGCAGCTTAGGGTTCCCTACAGGGGTTCATGGCTACACCTTC.